Each of the 11 T cell receptor beta chains below was sequenced from the same sample in a study of CD8 T cells in Susac syndrome. RNA was extracted with the RNeasy kit, and a quantity of roughly 0.45 to 1 ug was reverse transcribed using random hexamers. TCRdb itself ran the immunoSEQ multiplex PCR reads through MiXCR, one entry per CDR3 protein. The table lists approximately 100,000 distinct CDR3 sequences, about nine tenths of them singletons. The source material was CD8+ T cells from PBMCs. The source of these receptors is a human donor in good health.

V is TRBV4-2 and J is TRBJ1-5; no reliable D call. The CDR3 loop spans 13 amino acids. With 1 base removed from V and 3 bases from J, the gap between germline ends came to 4 bases. Germline V gene lookup returns CDR1 LGHNA and CDR2 YNFKEQ. The CDR3 is CASSQVFNQPQHF. CDR3 in DNA: TGTGCCAGCAGCCAAGTTTTCAATCAGCCCCAGCATTTT.

V and J are TRBV5-1 and TRBJ2-3, with 14 bases matching TRBD2. This CDR3 is 16 amino acids long. Germline CDR1 is SGHRS and CDR2 is YFSETQ. The V gene end was trimmed by 3 bases and the J gene end by 6 bases; junction bases not matched to a gene: 6. CDR3: CASSSGTSGSGDTQYF. DNA of the CDR3: TGCGCCAGCAGCTCCGGGACTAGCGGGAGTGGGGATACGCAGTATTTT.

This rearrangement joins TRBV6-6 to TRBJ2-7; 7 nucleotides match TRBD1. CDR3 size: 12 residues. J lost 1 base, V lost 10 bases, and 4 bases had no gene match. Germline CDR1 reads MNHNY; CDR2 reads SVGAGI (reference sequence). This chain's CDR3 is CATKQGSYEQYF. The DNA for the CDR3 is TGTGCCACAAAACAGGGGTCCTACGAGCAGTACTTC.

V gene TRBV20-1 combines with J gene TRBJ1-6; D is perhaps TRBD1 (6 bases). The germline CDR1 and CDR2 sequences are DFQATT and SNEGSKA (reference sequence). The CDR3 spans 17 residues. The V gene lost 5 bases and the J gene lost 6 bases, with 23 bases spanning the gap. The CDR3 nucleotides are TGCAGTGCTCCCCCCAGAGGGGGAAGATGGGGTAATTCACCCCTCCACTTT. Translation gives CSAPPRGGRWGNSPLHF.

This clonotype was seen only once. The genes are TRBV20-1 and TRBJ1-3; 9 nucleotides align to TRBD1. The CDR3 has 15 residues. The J segment lost 5 bases and the V segment lost 5 bases, leaving 10 bases of the junction unmatched. CDR1 is DFQATT and CDR2 is SNEGSKA in the germline V gene (reference sequence). The CDR3 bases are TGCAGTGCTGTACCGGGACAGGGCGTACGAAACACCATATATTTT. Protein product: CSAVPGQGVRNTIYF.

This clonotype was detected only once. The chain links TRBV7-9 to TRBJ1-1, with a possible D match to TRBD1 (6 bases). V dropped 1 base and J dropped 1 base, with 22 bases sitting between them. This CDR3 is 19 amino acids long. Germline lookup yields CDR1 SEHNR and CDR2 FQNEAQ (reference sequence). DNA of the CDR3: TGTGCCAGCAGCTTAGTGGGGGTAGGAGGTCGGGGACAGAACACTGAAGCTTTCTTT. Translation gives CASSLVGVGGRGQNTEAFF.

The count of this clonotype is one. The rearrangement links TRBV5-1 to TRBJ2-3; unclear D gene. Germline V lookup: CDR1 SGHRS, CDR2 YFSETQ. Trimming stripped 5 bases from V and 5 bases from J, with 12 bases between. CDR3 length: 13 residues. The CDR3 DNA sequence: TGCGCCAGCAGGGACCCATTTGGAGATACGCAGTATTTT. Its translation is CASRDPFGDTQYF.

The chain recombines TRBV29-1 with TRBJ2-7, with 12 bases aligning to TRBD1. The germline gives CDR1 SQVTM, CDR2 ANQGSEA. This CDR3 has 14 residues. V shed 1 base, J shed 2 bases, and the junction held 0 bases outside the gene matches. The CDR3 loop reads CSVEGDRGPYEQYF. The DNA for the CDR3 is TGCAGCGTTGAAGGGGACAGGGGGCCCTACGAGCAGTACTTC.

This chain links TRBV7-2 with TRBJ1-4; 7 bases match TRBD1. In germline, CDR1 is SGHTA, CDR2 FQGNSA. The CDR3 runs to 13 residues. V was clipped by 5 bases and J by 8 bases; unmatched bases: 5. This CDR3 is CASSTTGQEKLFF. DNA for the CDR3: TGTGCCAGCAGCACGACAGGGCAGGAAAAACTGTTTTTT.

V is TRBV29-1 and J is TRBJ2-2; D is undetermined. The V end was cut by 4 bases, the J end by 0 bases, with 9 bases between. This CDR3 is built from 14 residues. Germline V lookup: CDR1 SQVTM, CDR2 ANQGSEA. CDR3 in amino acids: CSVGGHSNTGELFF. CDR3 in DNA: TGCAGCGTTGGCGGCCACTCGAACACCGGGGAGCTGTTTTTT.

J is TRBJ1-3 and V is TRBV4-1; no definite D call. Germline lookup yields CDR1 MGHRA and CDR2 YSYEKL. V was shortened by 0 bases and J by 5 bases, with 11 bases between the two germline ends. The CDR3 runs to 15 residues. CDR3 DNA sequence: TGCGCCAGCAGCCAAGACCAATCATTGAGAAACACCATATATTTT. Encoded protein: CASSQDQSLRNTIYF.